The sequence of this TCR beta chain was determined in a study of PD-L1 blockade in urothelial cancer listed by TCRdb under 2017. Regarding the research as a whole: Every patient began therapy in the mid-2010s and was given atezolizumab 1,200 mg intravenously every 3 weeks. TCR sequencing covered pretreatment tumor samples and matched, serially collected peripheral blood taken before and after atezolizumab treatment. Durable clinical benefit meant progression-free survival longer than 6 months, and TCR features were also tested against progression-free and overall survival. An ECOG performance status of 0 or 1 was recorded for the patients, and 0 to 3 prior chemotherapy regimens had been received by the patients. Whole exome sequencing and RNA sequencing of pretreatment tumors were performed alongside TCR sequencing in the same patients. About nine tenths of the roughly 30 patients were males with bladder-origin urothelial cancer, and about 60% of the 29 reported a prior smoking history. Durable clinical benefit was achieved by nine patients and was not achieved by 20 patients. The study, an exploratory multi-omic analysis, examined somatic, immune and clinical correlates of response to PD-L1 blockade with atezolizumab in urothelial cancer. Under 30 patients had pretreatment blood TCR-seq, around 25 had at least one posttreatment blood collection, and around 25 had tumor TCR-seq. Blood samples yielded a median of roughly 140,000 T cells and approximately 83,000 unique TCRs, with median clonality about 0.08. Blood samples were analyzed at 3 weeks after treatment start (second dose) and at 6 weeks after treatment start. Results the study describes overall, beyond this receptor: Because the sample size was small (n ≈ 29) and many exploratory analyses were performed, the results are intended to be hypothesis-generating. Among patients with durable benefit, tumor-associated TCR clones showed greater expansion in peripheral blood 3 weeks after treatment started (n of about 21, p = 0.022). Improved progression-free and overall survival was found to be associated with pretreatment peripheral blood TCR clonality below the median.

The trim is 0 bases for V and 3 bases for J, with a gap of 9 bases between the germline ends. From the cysteine through the phenylalanine, the CDR3 covers 15 amino acids. The sequence is cut down to CDR3 DNA, 45 bases in frame from base 1. Reading the germline V gene gives CDR1 LGHNA and CDR2 YSLEER. Synthetic TCR analog templates were spiked into each PCR so that absolute template abundance could be estimated from read counts. Using the immunoSEQ assay, TCRbeta CDR3 regions were amplified from genomic DNA with bias-controlled V and J gene primers. Sequencing of rearranged TCRbeta segments was done at approximately 20X coverage. For the original study's pipeline: Clustering was used to correct sequencing errors, and CDR3s were annotated against IMGT so that V, D and J genes could be assigned. Out-of-frame and stop-codon sequences were excluded, and only productive TCRbeta rearrangements were used in downstream analyses. To compute clonality, Shannon entropy was normalized by the log of the number of unique productive sequences and then subtracted from one. Fisher's exact test with Benjamini-Hochberg correction, using a cutoff of adjusted p below 0.01, was how clones that differed between time points or between blood and tumor were identified. Imported from immuneACCESS, the table was reduced by TCRdb to in-frame sequences with V and J called. These copies leave out some clones; in studies compared against another copy, an unresolved V gene accounts for under half, and the cause of the remainder is not known. V, J and clone size derive from that table, while D and trimming were established from the DNA sequence. The sample contains around 35,000 clones, 84% of them found a single time. About 15% of the sample rests with the top ten.

This clone was counted once. Its specific antigen is unknown. No base qualities exist here, and no much larger clone lies one base off it. The time point label on this specimen signifies: pretreatment peripheral blood. A total of under 35 patients with locally advanced or metastatic urothelial carcinoma, treated at Memorial Sloan Kettering on a trial protocol, made up the cohort. Peripheral blood mononuclear cells were collected pretreatment and during treatment, at between 1 and 8 total time points per patient. The Qiagen DNeasy Blood extraction kit was used to purify genomic DNA from total PBMCs and from tumor samples. PBMCs were collected pretreatment and during treatment and were isolated and stored as previously described.

The sequence was obtained from a man in his 60s with urothelial cancer. This material consisted of PBMCs, taken around atezolizumab (anti-PD-L1) treatment. Recombination connected TRBV4-3 to TRBJ1-3; tentative D gene TRBD1, with 5 bases matching. CDR3 sequence: CASSQDPGNGNTIYF. Read as DNA, the sequence is TGCGCCAGCAGCCAAGACCCAGGGAATGGAAACACCATATATTTT.